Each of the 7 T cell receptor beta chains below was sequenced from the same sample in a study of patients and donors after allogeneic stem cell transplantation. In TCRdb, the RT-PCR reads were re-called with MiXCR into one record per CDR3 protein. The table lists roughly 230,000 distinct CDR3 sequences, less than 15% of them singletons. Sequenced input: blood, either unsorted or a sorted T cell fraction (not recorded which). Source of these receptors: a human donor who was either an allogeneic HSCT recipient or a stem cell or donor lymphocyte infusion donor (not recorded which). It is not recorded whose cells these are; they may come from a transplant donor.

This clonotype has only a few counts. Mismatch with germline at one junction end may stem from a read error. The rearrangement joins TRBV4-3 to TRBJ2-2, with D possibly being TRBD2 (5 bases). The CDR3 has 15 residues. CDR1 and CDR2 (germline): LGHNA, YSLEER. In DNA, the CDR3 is TGCGCCAGCAGCCAAGGGAGGACCCCGGCCGGGGAGCTGGTTTTT. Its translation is CASSQGRTPAGELVF.

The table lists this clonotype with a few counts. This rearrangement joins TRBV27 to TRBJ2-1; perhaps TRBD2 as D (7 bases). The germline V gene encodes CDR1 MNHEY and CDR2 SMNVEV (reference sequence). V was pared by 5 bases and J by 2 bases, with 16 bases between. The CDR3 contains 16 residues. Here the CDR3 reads CASSRQSGGTYNEQFF. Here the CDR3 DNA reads TGTGCCAGCAGTAGACAGTCGGGGGGCACCTACAATGAGCAGTTCTTC.

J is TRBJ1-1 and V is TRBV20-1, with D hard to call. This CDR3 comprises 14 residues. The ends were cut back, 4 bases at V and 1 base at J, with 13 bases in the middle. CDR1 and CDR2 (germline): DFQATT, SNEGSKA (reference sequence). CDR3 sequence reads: CSATFSGGNTEAFF. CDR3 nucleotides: TGCAGTGCTACCTTCTCGGGAGGGAACACTGAAGCTTTCTTT.

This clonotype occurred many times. DNA for the CDR3: TGTGCCAGCAGCCTGACAGGGGCCGGTTCACCCCTCCACTTT. Its translation is CASSLTGAGSPLHF. This chain uses TRBV12-3 or TRBV12-4 with TRBJ1-6; TRBD1 matches 8 bases. The CDR3 is 14 residues long. With 6 bases clipped from V and 9 bases from J, the junction kept 7 bases outside the gene matches.

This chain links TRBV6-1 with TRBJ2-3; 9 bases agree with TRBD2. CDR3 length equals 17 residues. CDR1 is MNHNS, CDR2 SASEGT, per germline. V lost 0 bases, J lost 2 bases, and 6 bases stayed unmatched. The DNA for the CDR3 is TGTGCCAGCAGTGAAGCGCTAGCGGGGTACTACACAGATACGCAGTATTTT. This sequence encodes CASSEALAGYYTDTQYF.

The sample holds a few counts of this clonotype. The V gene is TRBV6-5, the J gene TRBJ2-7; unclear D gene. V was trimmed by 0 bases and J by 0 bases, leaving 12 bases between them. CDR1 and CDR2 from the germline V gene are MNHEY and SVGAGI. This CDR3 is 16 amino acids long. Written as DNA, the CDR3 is TGTGCCAGCAGTTACTCTGAAGGATTCCACTCCTACGAGCAGTACTTC. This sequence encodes CASSYSEGFHSYEQYF.

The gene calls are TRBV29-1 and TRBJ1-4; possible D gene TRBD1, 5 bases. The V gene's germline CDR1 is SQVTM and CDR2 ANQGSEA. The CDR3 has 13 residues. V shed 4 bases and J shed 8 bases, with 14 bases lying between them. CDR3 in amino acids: CSVGRAYGEKLFF. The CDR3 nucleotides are TGCAGCGTTGGCAGGGCATATGGCGAAAAACTGTTTTTT. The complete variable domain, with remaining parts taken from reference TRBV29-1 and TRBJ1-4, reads SAVISQKPSRDICQRGTSLTIQCQVDSQVTMMFWYRQQPGQSLTLIATANQGSEATYESGFVIDKFPISRPNLTFSTLTVSNMSPEDSSIYLCSVGRAYGEKLFFGSGTQLSVL.